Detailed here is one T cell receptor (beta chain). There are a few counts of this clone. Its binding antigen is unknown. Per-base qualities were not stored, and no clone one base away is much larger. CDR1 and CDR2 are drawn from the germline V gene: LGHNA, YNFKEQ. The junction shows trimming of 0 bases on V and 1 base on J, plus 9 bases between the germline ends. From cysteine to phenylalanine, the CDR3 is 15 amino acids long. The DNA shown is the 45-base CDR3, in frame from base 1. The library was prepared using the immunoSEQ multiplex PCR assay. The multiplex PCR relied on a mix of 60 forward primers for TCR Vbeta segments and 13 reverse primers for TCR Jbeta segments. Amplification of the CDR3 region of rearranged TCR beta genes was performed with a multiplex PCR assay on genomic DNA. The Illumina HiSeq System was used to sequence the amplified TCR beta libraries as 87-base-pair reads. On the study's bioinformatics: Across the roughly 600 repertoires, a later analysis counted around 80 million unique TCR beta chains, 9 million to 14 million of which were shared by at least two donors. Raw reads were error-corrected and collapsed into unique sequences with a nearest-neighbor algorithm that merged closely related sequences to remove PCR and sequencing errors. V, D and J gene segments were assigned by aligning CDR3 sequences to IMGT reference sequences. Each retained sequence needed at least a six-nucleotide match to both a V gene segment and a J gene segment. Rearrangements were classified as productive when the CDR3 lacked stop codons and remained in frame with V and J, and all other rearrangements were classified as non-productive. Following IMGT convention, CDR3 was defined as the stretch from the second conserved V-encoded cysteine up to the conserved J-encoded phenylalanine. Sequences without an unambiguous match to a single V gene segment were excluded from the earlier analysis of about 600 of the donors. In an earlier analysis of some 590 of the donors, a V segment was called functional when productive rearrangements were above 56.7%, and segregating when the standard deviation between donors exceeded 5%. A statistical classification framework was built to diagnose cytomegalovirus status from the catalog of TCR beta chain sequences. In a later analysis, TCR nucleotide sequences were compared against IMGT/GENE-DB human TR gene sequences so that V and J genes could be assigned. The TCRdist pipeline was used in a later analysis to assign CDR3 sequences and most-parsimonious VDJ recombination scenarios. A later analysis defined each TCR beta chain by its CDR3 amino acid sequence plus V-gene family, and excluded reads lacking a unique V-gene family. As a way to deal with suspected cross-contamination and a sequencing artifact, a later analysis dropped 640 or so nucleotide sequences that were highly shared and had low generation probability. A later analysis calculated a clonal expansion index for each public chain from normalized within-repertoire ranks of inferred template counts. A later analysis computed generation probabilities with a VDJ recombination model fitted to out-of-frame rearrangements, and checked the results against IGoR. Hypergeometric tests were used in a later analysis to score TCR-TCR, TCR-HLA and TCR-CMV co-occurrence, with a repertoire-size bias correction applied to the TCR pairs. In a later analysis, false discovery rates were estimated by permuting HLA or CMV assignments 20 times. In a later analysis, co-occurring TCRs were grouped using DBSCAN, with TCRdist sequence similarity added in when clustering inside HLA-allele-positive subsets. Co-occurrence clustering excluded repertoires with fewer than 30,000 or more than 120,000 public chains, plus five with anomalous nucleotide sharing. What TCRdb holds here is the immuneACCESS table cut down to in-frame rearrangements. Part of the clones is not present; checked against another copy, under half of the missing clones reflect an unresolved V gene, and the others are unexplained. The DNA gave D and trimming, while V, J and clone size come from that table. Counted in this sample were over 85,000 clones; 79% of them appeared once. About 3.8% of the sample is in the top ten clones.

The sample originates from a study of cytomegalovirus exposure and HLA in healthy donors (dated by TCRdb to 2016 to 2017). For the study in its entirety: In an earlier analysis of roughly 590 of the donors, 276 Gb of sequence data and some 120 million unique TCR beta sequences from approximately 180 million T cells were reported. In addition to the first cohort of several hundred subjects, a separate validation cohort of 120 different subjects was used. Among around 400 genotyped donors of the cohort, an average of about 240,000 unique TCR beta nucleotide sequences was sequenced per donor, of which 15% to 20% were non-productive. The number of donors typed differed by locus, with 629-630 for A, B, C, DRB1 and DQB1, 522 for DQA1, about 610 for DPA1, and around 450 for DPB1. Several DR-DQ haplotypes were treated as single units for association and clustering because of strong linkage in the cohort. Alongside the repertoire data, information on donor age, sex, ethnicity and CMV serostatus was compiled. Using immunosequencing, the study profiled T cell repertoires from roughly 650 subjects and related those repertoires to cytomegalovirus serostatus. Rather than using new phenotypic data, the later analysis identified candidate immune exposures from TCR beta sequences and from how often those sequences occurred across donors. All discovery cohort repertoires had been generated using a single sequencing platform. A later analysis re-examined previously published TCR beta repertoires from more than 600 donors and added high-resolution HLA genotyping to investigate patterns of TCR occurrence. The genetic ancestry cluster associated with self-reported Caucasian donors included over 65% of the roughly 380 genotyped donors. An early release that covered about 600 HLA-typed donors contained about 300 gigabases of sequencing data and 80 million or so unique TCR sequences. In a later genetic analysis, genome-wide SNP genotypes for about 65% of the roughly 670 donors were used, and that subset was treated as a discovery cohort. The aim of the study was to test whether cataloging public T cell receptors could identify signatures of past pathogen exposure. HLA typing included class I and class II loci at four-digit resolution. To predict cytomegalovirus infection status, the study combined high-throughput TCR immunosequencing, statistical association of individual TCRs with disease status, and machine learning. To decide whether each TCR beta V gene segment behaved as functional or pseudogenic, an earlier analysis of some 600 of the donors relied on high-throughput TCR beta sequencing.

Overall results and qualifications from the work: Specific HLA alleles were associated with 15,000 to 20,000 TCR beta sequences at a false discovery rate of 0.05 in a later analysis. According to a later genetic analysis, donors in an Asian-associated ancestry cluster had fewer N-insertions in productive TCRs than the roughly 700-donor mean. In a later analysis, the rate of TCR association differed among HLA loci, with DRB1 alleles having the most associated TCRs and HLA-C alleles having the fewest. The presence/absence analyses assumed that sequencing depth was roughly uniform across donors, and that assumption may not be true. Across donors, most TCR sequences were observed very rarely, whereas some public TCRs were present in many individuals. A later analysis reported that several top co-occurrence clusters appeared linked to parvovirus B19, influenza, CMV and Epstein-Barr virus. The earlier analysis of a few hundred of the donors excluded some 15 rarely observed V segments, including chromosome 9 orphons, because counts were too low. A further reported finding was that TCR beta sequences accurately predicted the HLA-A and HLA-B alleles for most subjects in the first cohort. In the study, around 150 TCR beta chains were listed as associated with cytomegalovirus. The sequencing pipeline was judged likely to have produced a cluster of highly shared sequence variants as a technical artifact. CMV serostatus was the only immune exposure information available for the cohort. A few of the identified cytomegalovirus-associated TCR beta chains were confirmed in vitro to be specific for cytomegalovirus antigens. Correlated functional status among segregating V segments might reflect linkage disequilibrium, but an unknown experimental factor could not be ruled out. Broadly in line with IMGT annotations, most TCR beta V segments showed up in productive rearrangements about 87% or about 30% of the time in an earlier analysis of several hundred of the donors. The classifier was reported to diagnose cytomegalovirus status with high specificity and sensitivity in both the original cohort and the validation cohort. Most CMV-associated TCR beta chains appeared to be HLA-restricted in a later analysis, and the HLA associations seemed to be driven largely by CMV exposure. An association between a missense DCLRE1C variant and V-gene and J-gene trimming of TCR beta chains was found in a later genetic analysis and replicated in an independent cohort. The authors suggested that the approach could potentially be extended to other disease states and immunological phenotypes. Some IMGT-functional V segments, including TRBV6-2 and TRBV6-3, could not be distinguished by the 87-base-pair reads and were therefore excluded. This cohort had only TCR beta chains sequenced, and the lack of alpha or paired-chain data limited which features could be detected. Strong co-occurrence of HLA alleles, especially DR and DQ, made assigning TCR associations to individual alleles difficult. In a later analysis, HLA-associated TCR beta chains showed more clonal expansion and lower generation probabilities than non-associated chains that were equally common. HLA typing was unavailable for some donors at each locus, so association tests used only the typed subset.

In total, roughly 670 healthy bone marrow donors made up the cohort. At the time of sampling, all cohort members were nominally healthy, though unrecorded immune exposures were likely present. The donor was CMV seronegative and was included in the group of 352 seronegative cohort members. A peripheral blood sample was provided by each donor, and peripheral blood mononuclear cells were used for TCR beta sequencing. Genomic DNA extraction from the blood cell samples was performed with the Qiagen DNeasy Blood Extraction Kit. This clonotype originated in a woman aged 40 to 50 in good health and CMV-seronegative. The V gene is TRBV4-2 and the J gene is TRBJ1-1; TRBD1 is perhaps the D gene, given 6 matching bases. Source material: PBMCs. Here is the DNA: TGTGCCAGCAGCCAAGACGGACAGCAGAACACTGAAGCTTTCTTT. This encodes CASSQDGQQNTEAFF.